The rows below give T cell receptor beta chains drawn from one sample of a study of T cell repertoires in cytomegalovirus infection. From the reads, TCRdb called clonotypes with MiXCR, one entry per CDR3 protein. The table lists about 770,000 distinct CDR3 sequences, almost 30% of them singletons. Their antigen targets remain unknown. The sequencing used cultured CD8+ T cells from PBMCs, collected from culture after CMV antigen stimulation. The receptors derive from a human donor in good health (CMV status not recorded). Some clones in this sample may be carry-over from other donors' samples. Each CDR3 is given with its conserved first and last residue. A D gene is named only where the DNA matches it firmly. Part of the rows lack a size; the others show once, few, many or a class for expanded clones.

D: .; V: TRBV28; J: TRBJ2-1; size: .; DNA: TGTGCCAGCAGCTTATCCACCCAGGGACTGGCGGGGTCCCACAATGAGCAGTTCTTC; CDR3: CASSLSTQGLAGSHNEQFF
D: .; V: TRBV6-5; J: TRBJ2-5; size: .; DNA: TGTGCCAGCAGCCAAGGACACATATATTTACAAGAGACCCAGTACTTC; CDR3: CASSQGHIYLQETQYF
D: .; V: TRBV27; J: TRBJ2-3; size: .; DNA: TGTGCCACCTCGAGTTTTAACATAGGAGACTGGAGCACAGATACGCAGTATTTT; CDR3: CATSSFNIGDWSTDTQYF
D: .; V: TRBV9; J: TRBJ2-6; size: .; DNA: TGTGCCAGCAGCGCACCGACAGGTGGGGGGTCTGGGGCCAACGTCCTGACTTTC; CDR3: CASSAPTGGGSGANVLTF
D: .; V: TRBV7-6; J: TRBJ1-2; size: .; DNA: TGTGCCAGCAGCTTAAGTGGGAGAGAGAATAACTATGGCTACACCTTC; CDR3: CASSLSGRENNYGYTF
D: .; V: TRBV6-1; J: TRBJ1-6; size: few; DNA: TGTGCCAGCAGTGAATACCGGCAGGCGAATTCACCCCTCCACTTT; CDR3: CASSEYRQANSPLHF
D: .; V: TRBV7-2; J: TRBJ2-7; size: many; DNA: TGTGCCAGCAGCTTAGCGCGGCCTTACGAGCAGTACTTC; CDR3: CASSLARPYEQYF
D: .; V: TRBV11-2; J: TRBJ2-1; size: .; DNA: TGTGCCAGCAGCTTCTTCAGGACGGCTAGGAATGAGCAGTTCTTC; CDR3: CASSFFRTARNEQFF
D: .; V: TRBV7-2; J: TRBJ1-5; size: many; DNA: TGTGCCAGCAGCTTAGGATGGCGCAATCAGCCCCAGCATTTT; CDR3: CASSLGWRNQPQHF
D: .; V: TRBV12-3/TRBV12-4; J: TRBJ2-5; size: many; DNA: TGTGCCAGCAGTGTGGCAGCCCAAGAGACCCAGTACTTC; CDR3: CASSVAAQETQYF
D: .; V: TRBV7-9; J: TRBJ2-5; size: few; DNA: TGTGCCAGCAGCTCTGAAAGGGGGCAAGAGACCCAGTACTTC; CDR3: CASSSERGQETQYF
D: .; V: TRBV4-3; J: TRBJ2-1; size: few; DNA: TGCGCCAGCAGCCCCGGGGGGCGCTACTACAATGAGCAGTTCTTC; CDR3: CASSPGGRYYNEQFF
D: .; V: TRBV7-9; J: TRBJ1-2; size: .; DNA: TGTGCCAGCAGCTTCGACTCTGGTTTACCGAACTATGGCTACACCTTC; CDR3: CASSFDSGLPNYGYTF
D: TRBD1; V: TRBV7-9; J: TRBJ1-4; size: .; DNA: TGTGCCAGCAGCTCAGGACAGGGGGCGGCTAATGAAAAACTGTTTTTT; CDR3: CASSSGQGAANEKLFF
D: TRBD1; V: TRBV7-8; J: TRBJ2-1; size: many; DNA: TGTGCCAGCAGCACAGGGGCTGGGAGTGAGCAGTTCTTC; CDR3: CASSTGAGSEQFF
D: TRBD1; V: TRBV25-1; J: TRBJ2-5; size: few; DNA: TGTGCCAGCAGTGAGAAGAACAGGGGGGAATTTTCGGAGACCCAGTACTTC; CDR3: CASSEKNRGEFSETQYF
D: .; V: TRBV19; J: TRBJ2-3; size: many; DNA: TGTGCCAGTAGTGGCCGGGGACTCACGCTCACAGATACGCAGTATTTT; CDR3: CASSGRGLTLTDTQYF
D: TRBD1; V: TRBV24-1; J: TRBJ2-1; size: many; DNA: TGTGCCACCAGTGACCCGGGACAGGGGAATGAGCAGTTCTTC; CDR3: CATSDPGQGNEQFF
D: TRBD2; V: TRBV6-5; J: TRBJ2-1; size: few; DNA: TGTGCCAGCACCCTAGCGGGGGGCCTTTTCAATGAGCAGTTCTTC; CDR3: CASTLAGGLFNEQFF
D: .; V: TRBV12-3/TRBV12-4; J: TRBJ1-1; size: many; DNA: TGTGCCAGCAACCCACAGGGCCCGAACACTGAAGCTTTCTTT; CDR3: CASNPQGPNTEAFF
D: .; V: TRBV20-1; J: TRBJ1-2; size: few; DNA: TGCAGTGGCTCAGACGGACAAGACTATGGCTACACCTTC; CDR3: CSGSDGQDYGYTF
D: .; V: TRBV6-5; J: TRBJ1-2; size: few; DNA: TGTGCCAGCAGTCCCCAACCTGGGGGTGTTTTGGATGGCTACACCTTC; CDR3: CASSPQPGGVLDGYTF
D: TRBD2; V: TRBV10-3; J: TRBJ2-3; size: .; DNA: TGTGCCATCCTTAGCGGGGATTCAGATACGCAGTATTTT; CDR3: CAILSGDSDTQYF
D: .; V: TRBV7-4; J: TRBJ1-6; size: many; DNA: TGTGCCAGCAGCCCGGGACACTTAAATTCACCCCTCCACTTT; CDR3: CASSPGHLNSPLHF
D: .; V: TRBV7-3; J: TRBJ2-3; size: .; DNA: TGTGCCAGCAGCTTTCTAGCTTCCCCAGATACGCAGTATTTT; CDR3: CASSFLASPDTQYF
D: .; V: TRBV7-9; J: TRBJ1-2; size: few; DNA: TGTGCCAGCAGCTTAAAGGCTAACTATGGCTACACCTTC; CDR3: CASSLKANYGYTF
D: .; V: TRBV6-1; J: TRBJ2-2; size: few; DNA: TGTGCCAGCATCACACACCGGGACCGCGTTAAGGGAACCGGGGAGCTGTTTTTT; CDR3: CASITHRDRVKGTGELFF
D: .; V: TRBV29-1; J: TRBJ2-1; size: few; DNA: TGCAGCGTTGTAGGGCAGGGCCTGAGGAATGAGCAGTTCTTC; CDR3: CSVVGQGLRNEQFF
D: TRBD2; V: TRBV6-5; J: TRBJ2-1; size: many; DNA: TGTGCCAGCAGCCTTAGCGGGGGGGCCAATGAGCAGTTCTTC; CDR3: CASSLSGGANEQFF
D: TRBD2; V: TRBV14; J: TRBJ2-1; size: few; DNA: TGTGCCAGCAGCCAGAGCGGGGGTCCCTACAATGAGCAGTTCTTC; CDR3: CASSQSGGPYNEQFF
D: TRBD1; V: TRBV27; J: TRBJ1-5; size: .; DNA: TGTGCCAGCCGCGTGGAGGGGGCGAGCAATCAGCCCCAGCATTTT; CDR3: CASRVEGASNQPQHF
D: .; V: TRBV7-9; J: TRBJ2-1; size: few; DNA: TGTGCCGGGGGGACAGACAATGAGCAGTTCTTC; CDR3: CAGGTDNEQFF
D: TRBD1; V: TRBV12-3/TRBV12-4; J: TRBJ2-7; size: many; DNA: TGTGCCAGCAGCCCGGGACAGCTAGAGCAGTACTTC; CDR3: CASSPGQLEQYF
D: .; V: TRBV7-9; J: TRBJ1-1; size: few; DNA: TGTGCCAGCAGCTTACCGGCCATTGGGGCGAACACTGAAGCTTTCTTT; CDR3: CASSLPAIGANTEAFF
D: TRBD1; V: TRBV6-1; J: TRBJ1-5; size: many; DNA: TGTGCCAGCAGTCCCCGGACAGGGGGTTTGGTTCAGCCCCAGCATTTT; CDR3: CASSPRTGGLVQPQHF
D: .; V: TRBV19; J: TRBJ2-6; size: few; DNA: TGTGCCAGTAGTATTGGCCTAATATCGGCTGGGGCCAACGTCCTGACTTTC; CDR3: CASSIGLISAGANVLTF
D: .; V: TRBV19; J: TRBJ1-6; size: few; DNA: TGTGCCAGTAATTCCCTGCGGCCCATAACTTCACCCCTCCACTTT; CDR3: CASNSLRPITSPLHF
D: .; V: TRBV6-2/TRBV6-3; J: TRBJ2-3; size: few; DNA: TGTGCCAGCAGTTACTCGATCGTAATTGACACTAGCACAGATACGCAGTATTTT; CDR3: CASSYSIVIDTSTDTQYF
D: .; V: TRBV6-1; J: TRBJ2-1; size: .; DNA: TGTGCCAGCAGTGAACGTACCCTGAGCTACAATGAGCAGTTCTTC; CDR3: CASSERTLSYNEQFF
D: .; V: TRBV20-1; J: TRBJ2-5; size: few; DNA: TGCAGTGCTAGGTCCCGCGGGAAAGAGACCCAGTACTTC; CDR3: CSARSRGKETQYF
D: TRBD2; V: TRBV27; J: TRBJ2-1; size: few; DNA: TGTGCCAGCAGTTTATCCCCTCCGGGACTAGAAAACAATGAGCAGTTCTTC; CDR3: CASSLSPPGLENNEQFF
D: .; V: TRBV27; J: TRBJ1-1; size: .; DNA: TGTGCCAGCAGTTTAAGGTCAGGCGAAGCTTTCTTT; CDR3: CASSLRSGEAFF
D: TRBD1; V: TRBV10-3; J: TRBJ2-2; size: .; DNA: TGTGCCATCAATCCGGGACAGGGTTTCACCGGGGAGCTGTTTTTT; CDR3: CAINPGQGFTGELFF
D: TRBD1; V: TRBV19; J: TRBJ1-1; size: .; DNA: TGTGCCACCCCACAGGGGGGGACTGAAGCTTTCTTT; CDR3: CATPQGGTEAFF
D: .; V: TRBV7-9; J: TRBJ2-5; size: .; DNA: TGTGCCAGCAGCTTAGCCCAAGGACCTAGGGAGACCCAGTACTTC; CDR3: CASSLAQGPRETQYF
D: TRBD1; V: TRBV12-3/TRBV12-4; J: TRBJ1-5; size: .; DNA: TGTGCCAGCAGAGCGGGACAGCCCAATCAGCCCCAGCATTTT; CDR3: CASRAGQPNQPQHF
D: .; V: TRBV7-6; J: TRBJ2-5; size: few; DNA: TGTGCCAGCAGCCAGCTGGCATCCCGAGGGGAGACCCAGTACTTC; CDR3: CASSQLASRGETQYF
D: TRBD1; V: TRBV7-3; J: TRBJ1-1; size: few; DNA: TGTGCCAGCAGCTTGGCCCCCCCGGGACAGGGAAACACTGAAGCTTTCTTT; CDR3: CASSLAPPGQGNTEAFF
D: TRBD1; V: TRBV7-9; J: TRBJ1-2; size: few; DNA: TGTGCCAGCAGCCTCCCATGGACAGGGTTTGGCTACACCTTC; CDR3: CASSLPWTGFGYTF